Listed here are 32 T cell receptor beta chains from one sample, sequenced in a study of vaccination effects on CD4 cells after COVID-19. Isolation of CD4+ T cells took place after ten to eleven days of culture. Sometime from March through December 2020, the person acquired a SARS-CoV-2 infection that PCR confirmed. Two-dose vaccination with either BNT162b2 or mRNA-1273 was given to the participants. Their antigens remain unidentified. Sequencing used immunoSEQ multiplex PCR; TCRdb keeps in-frame clones, though not all of them. The table includes nearly 35,000 clones, roughly 75% detected once. Sample: CD4+ T cells from PBMCs cultured without peptide, taken after COVID-19 vaccination. These receptor sequences come from a human donor who had a prior SARS-CoV-2 infection.

The chain combines TRBV4-3 with TRBJ1-5; D remains ambiguous. Germline V gives CDR1 LGHNA, CDR2 YSLEER. V gave up 0 bases and J gave up 7 bases, with 7 bases separating them. This CDR3 region has 13 residues. DNA for the CDR3: TGCGCCAGCAGCCAAGATTTAGGACAGCCCCAGCATTTT. Translated, it gives CASSQDLGQPQHF.

The rearrangement joins TRBV19 to TRBJ2-1; D remains unclear. With 5 bases removed from V and 4 bases from J, the gap between germline ends came to 12 bases. This CDR3 region has 14 residues. The germline V gene encodes CDR1 LNHDA and CDR2 SQIVND (reference sequence). The CDR3, as DNA: TGTGCCAGTAGTTTTGCGCAGCGTTACAATGAGCAGTTCTTC. Protein: CASSFAQRYNEQFF.

The J gene is TRBJ2-7, the V gene TRBV7-2, with D unclear. Trimming took 1 base from V and 6 from J, leaving 13 bases between them. CDR1 is SGHTA and CDR2 is FQGNSA in the germline V gene. The CDR3 length is 14 residues. The CDR3 here is CASSLGTTSGEQYF. CDR3 DNA sequence: TGTGCCAGCAGCTTAGGGACCACGTCTGGCGAGCAGTACTTC.

The J gene is TRBJ2-3, the V gene TRBV2, with 8 nucleotides matching TRBD1. CDR3 length: 15 amino acids. The germline V gene has CDR1 SNHLY and CDR2 FYNNEI. J was trimmed by 4 bases and V by 3 bases; bases with no gene match: 6. CDR3 nucleotide sequence: TGTGCCAGCAGTGATGTGTCAGGGGGCGCAGATACGCAGTATTTT. Translation gives CASSDVSGGADTQYF.

This clone was seen a single time. The rearrangement uses TRBV6-5 and TRBJ2-1, with 8 bases identical to TRBD2. J gave up 9 bases and V 10 bases, and 14 bases lay outside the gene matches. CDR3 length: 14 residues. Looked up from germline, CDR1 is MNHEY and CDR2 is SVGAGI. CDR3 loop: CATDREGRGFEQFF. In nucleotides, the CDR3 is TGTGCCACCGACCGGGAGGGGCGGGGCTTTGAGCAGTTCTTC.

Only a few counts were recorded for this clone. The genes are TRBV6-5 and TRBJ1-6; 7 bases line up with TRBD1. Per the germline V gene, CDR1 is MNHEY and CDR2 is SVGAGI. Germline trimming cut 0 bases from V and 6 bases from J; bases unmatched to any gene: 2. This CDR3 has 15 amino acids. The CDR3 sequence: CASSYSGTANSPLHF. Here the CDR3 DNA reads TGTGCCAGCAGTTACTCTGGGACAGCTAATTCACCCCTCCACTTT.

V gene TRBV5-6 combines with J gene TRBJ2-3; possibly TRBD2 for D (5 bases). CDR3 size: 17 residues. Trimming took 2 bases from V and 4 from J, leaving 20 bases between them. The germline V gene encodes CDR1 SGHDT and CDR2 YYEEEE. The CDR3 is CASSLGWGTSVSDTQYF. The DNA of the CDR3 is TGTGCCAGCAGCTTAGGTTGGGGTACTAGTGTATCAGATACGCAGTATTTT. The full variable domain, its missing parts supplied by reference TRBV5-6 and TRBJ2-3, is DAGVTQSPTHLIKTRGQQVTLRCSPKSGHDTVSWYQQALGQGPQFIFQYYEEEERQRGNFPDRFSGHQFPNYSSELNVNALLLGDSALYLCASSLGWGTSVSDTQYFGPGTRLTVL.

The chain joins TRBV9 to TRBJ1-5, with D perhaps TRBD1 (5 bases). There are 15 residues in the CDR3. CDR1 is SGDLS, CDR2 YYNGEE, per germline. Trimming cost V 3 bases and J 3 bases, with 13 bases left between them. The CDR3 DNA reads TGTGCCAGCAGCGATGGGGCGGGAGACAATCAGCCCCAGCATTTT. It encodes CASSDGAGDNQPQHF.

This rearrangement joins TRBV20-1 to TRBJ2-7; either TRBD1 or TRBD2 may supply D (5 bases each). This CDR3 is 15 amino acids long. Trimming pared 3 bases from V and 6 bases from J, leaving 21 bases between. Germline CDR1 is DFQATT and CDR2 is SNEGSKA (reference sequence). The CDR3 coding sequence is TGCAGTGCTAGTCGCCAGGGAGCCCTCGGGGTCGAGCAGTACTTC. Translation: CSASRQGALGVEQYF.

The J gene is TRBJ2-3, the V gene TRBV2; the D is unclear. In germline, CDR1 is SNHLY, CDR2 FYNNEI. Trimming shortened V by 4 bases and J by 2 bases, and 13 bases separated the two germline ends. The CDR3 is 15 amino acids. DNA of the CDR3: TGTGCCAGCAGTGTGAATGGGGATTCCACAGATACGCAGTATTTT. It is translated as CASSVNGDSTDTQYF. Full variable domain (remainder filled in from reference TRBV2 and TRBJ2-3): EPEVTQTPSHQVTQMGQEVILRCVPISNHLYFYWYRQILGQKVEFLVSFYNNEISEKSEIFDDQFSVERPDGSNFTLKIRSTKLEDSAMYFCASSVNGDSTDTQYFGPGTRLTVL.

The chain has TRBV5-4 and TRBJ1-6; a possible D gene is TRBD1 (5 bases). Germline V gene lookup returns CDR1 SGHNT and CDR2 YYREEE (reference sequence). Deletions cut 1 base from V and 10 bases from J, with 12 bases between. CDR3 size: 14 residues. The CDR3 loop reads CASSLWQGDSPLHF. In DNA form, the CDR3 reads TGTGCCAGCAGCTTGTGGCAGGGTGACTCACCCCTCCACTTT. Filled out from reference TRBV5-4 and TRBJ1-6, the complete variable domain reads ETGVTQSPTHLIKTRGQQVTLRCSSQSGHNTVSWYQQALGQGPQFIFQYYREEENGRGNFPPRFSGLQFPNYSSELNVNALELDDSALYLCASSLWQGDSPLHFGNGTRLTVT.

This clone was detected a few times. The J gene is TRBJ2-5, the V gene TRBV2; no clear D. CDR1 and CDR2 (germline): SNHLY, FYNNEI. The CDR3 is made up of 13 amino acids. V dropped 5 bases and J dropped 6 bases, with 13 bases sitting between them. The CDR3 loop reads CASSWATGQTQYF. CDR3 coding DNA: TGTGCCAGCAGTTGGGCCACCGGGCAGACCCAGTACTTC.

V and J are TRBV4-3 and TRBJ1-4; D gene ambiguous. CDR3 length: 15 amino acids. V was cut by 4 bases and J by 3 bases, with 12 bases left in between. Germline CDR1 reads LGHNA; CDR2 reads YSLEER. CDR3 coding DNA: TGCGCCAGCAGCCCGCGAGGGAGGGCTAATGAAAAACTGTTTTTT. This codes for CASSPRGRANEKLFF.

The chain has TRBV18 and TRBJ2-3, with TRBD2 matching over 12 bases. The CDR3 has 16 residues. Losses at the gene ends were 5 bases for V and 0 bases for J; bases not matched to a gene: 3. Germline CDR1 KGHSH, CDR2 LQKENI. The CDR3 is CASSSTSGGSTDTQYF. CDR3 nucleotides: TGTGCCAGCTCATCAACTAGCGGGGGGAGCACAGATACGCAGTATTTT.

The chain links TRBV7-2 to TRBJ2-3, with 10 bases lining up with TRBD2. The CDR3 length is 13 residues. Per the germline V gene, CDR1 is SGHTA and CDR2 is FQGNSA. The V gene end was trimmed by 1 base and the J gene end by 13 bases; junction bases not matched to a gene: 5. The CDR3 nucleotides are TGTGCCAGCAGCTTAGGTCTAGCGGGAGTCAAGTATTTT. Translated: CASSLGLAGVKYF. The whole variable domain, filled in from reference TRBV7-2 and TRBJ2-3, reads GAGVSQSPSNKVTEKGKDVELRCDPISGHTALYWYRQSLGQGLEFLIYFQGNSAPDKSGLPSDRFSAERTGGSVSTLTIQRTQQEDSAVYLCASSLGLAGVKYFGPGTRLTVL.

The chain employs TRBV2 and TRBJ2-1; 12 bases line up with TRBD2. The CDR3 consists of 17 residues. Germline CDR1 reads SNHLY; CDR2 reads FYNNEI. V trimming: 4 bases; J trimming: 7 bases; junction bases outside the gene matches: 11. CDR3 sequence reads: CASSGPLAGGPLNEQFF. CDR3 nucleotides: TGTGCCAGCAGTGGCCCTCTAGCGGGGGGGCCCCTGAATGAGCAGTTCTTC.

The chain recombines TRBV15 with TRBJ1-5, with D unresolved. Trimming pared 3 bases from V and 7 bases from J, leaving 10 bases between. The CDR3 loop spans 13 amino acids. Germline CDR1 is LNHNV and CDR2 is YYDKDF (reference sequence). The CDR3 loop reads CATSRDPDQPQHF. The CDR3 nucleotides read TGTGCCACCAGCAGGGACCCTGACCAGCCCCAGCATTTT.

The chain carries TRBV3-1 (or the pseudogene TRBV3-2) and TRBJ2-7; 10 bases match TRBD1. Germline V CDR1 and CDR2: LGHDT, YNNKEL (reference sequence). This CDR3 is built from 15 residues. With V trimmed by 4 bases and J by 2 bases, 5 bases remained unmatched. CDR3 protein: CASSLTGTGAYEQYF. CDR3 DNA sequence: TGTGCCAGCAGCCTGACCGGGACAGGGGCCTACGAGCAGTACTTC.

This rearrangement joins TRBV7-2 to TRBJ1-2; maybe TRBD1 (5 bases). Looked up from germline, CDR1 is SGHTA and CDR2 is FQGNSA. CDR3 length: 16 amino acids. The V and J ends lost 1 base and 3 bases respectively, with 15 bases between them. CDR3 DNA: TGTGCCAGCAGCTTAGGGGGCCAGATCCCACACTATGGCTACACCTTC. Its translation: CASSLGGQIPHYGYTF. The whole variable domain, remainder taken from reference TRBV7-2 and TRBJ1-2, is GAGVSQSPSNKVTEKGKDVELRCDPISGHTALYWYRQSLGQGLEFLIYFQGNSAPDKSGLPSDRFSAERTGGSVSTLTIQRTQQEDSAVYLCASSLGGQIPHYGYTFGSGTRLTVV.

This chain joins TRBV6-5 and TRBJ1-3; D may be TRBD1 (5 bases). This CDR3 comprises 14 residues. Trimming cost V 6 bases and J 7 bases, with 16 bases left between them. Germline CDR1 and CDR2: MNHEY and SVGAGI. The chain's CDR3 is CASSRGSGTNTIYF. In DNA form, the CDR3 reads TGTGCCAGCAGCCGAGGGTCAGGGACGAACACCATATATTTT.

The J gene is TRBJ2-1, the V gene TRBV19; tentatively, D is TRBD2 (7 bases). V gave up 1 base and J gave up 6 bases, with 16 bases separating them. Germline V CDR1 and CDR2: LNHDA, SQIVND (reference sequence). The CDR3 runs to 16 residues. The CDR3 spells CASSIAHGLGGNEQFF. The CDR3 DNA follows: TGTGCCAGTAGTATAGCTCATGGACTAGGGGGCAATGAGCAGTTCTTC.

The CDR3 coding sequence is TGTGCCAGCAGCGACGGACCTCAAGAGACCCAGTACTTC. It encodes CASSDGPQETQYF. V usage is TRBV3-1 (or the pseudogene TRBV3-2) and J usage is TRBJ2-5; no firm D call. CDR1 is LGHDT, CDR2 YNNKEL, per germline (reference sequence). The CDR3 sequence is 13 residues long. V lost 5 bases to trimming and J lost 2 bases, with 9 bases between them.

This chain connects TRBV9 to TRBJ1-2; 8 nucleotides line up with TRBD1. Germline CDR1 reads SGDLS; CDR2 reads YYNGEE. After removal of 2 bases from V and 7 bases from J, the junction contained 4 bases not matched to a gene. This CDR3 region has 13 residues. CDR3 bases: TGTGCCAGCAGCGTTCAGGGGGCGCGTGGCTACACCTTC. As protein: CASSVQGARGYTF.

This chain connects TRBV6-5 to TRBJ2-2; TRBD2 aligns across 7 bases. This CDR3 contains 16 residues. V lost 1 base to trimming and J lost 4 bases; unmatched junction nucleotides: 6. Germline CDR1 reads MNHEY; CDR2 reads SVGAGI. The DNA for the CDR3 is TGTGCCAGCAGTTACTATGCGGGAGAGGGCACCGGGGAGCTGTTTTTT. Its translation: CASSYYAGEGTGELFF.

Concerning this clone: This CDR3 is also generated by other DNA sequences in the sample. The rearrangement links TRBV25-1 to TRBJ2-7, with 10 bases identical to TRBD2. Losses at the gene ends were 4 bases for V and 2 bases for J; bases not matched to a gene: 2. Germline lookup yields CDR1 MGHDK and CDR2 SYGVNS. This CDR3 is built from 14 residues. CDR3 nucleotides: TGTGCCAGCAGTGGGACTAGCGGACCCTACGAGCAGTACTTC. This translates into CASSGTSGPYEQYF.

V gene TRBV7-2 combines with J gene TRBJ2-7; no reliable D call. V lost 2 bases and J lost 0, with 5 bases in between. The CDR3 contains 13 residues. Germline CDR1 and CDR2: SGHTA and FQGNSA. The CDR3 region has the DNA TGTGCCAGCAGCTTACAAAGCTCCTACGAGCAGTACTTC. Protein: CASSLQSSYEQYF.

This chain connects TRBV2 to TRBJ2-3; D not resolved. Trimming shortened V by 8 bases and J by 5 bases, and 20 bases separated the two germline ends. Looked up from germline, CDR1 is SNHLY and CDR2 is FYNNEI. The CDR3 contains 15 residues. CDR3 bases: TGTGCCAGCGCAAGGGAAAGTCGTGTGGGAGATACGCAGTATTTT. The encoded protein is CASARESRVGDTQYF.

The rearrangement joins TRBV5-1 to TRBJ2-3; TRBD2 matches at 8 bases. The germline CDR1 and CDR2 sequences are SGHRS and YFSETQ. The CDR3 length is 15 residues. The V and J ends lost 5 bases and 3 bases, in that order; junction bases with no gene match: 8. DNA of the CDR3: TGCGCCAGCAGAAGAGCGGGAGCCGGGACAGATACGCAGTATTTT. Its translation: CASRRAGAGTDTQYF.

The chain has TRBV5-1 and TRBJ2-1; tentative D call: TRBD2 (6 bases). In germline, CDR1 is SGHRS, CDR2 YFSETQ. Trimming stripped 4 bases from V and 1 base from J, with 12 bases between. This CDR3 is 15 amino acids long. The CDR3 nucleotides are TGCGCCAGCAGCGATCTAGCGTGGTCCTACAATGAGCAGTTCTTC. It is translated as CASSDLAWSYNEQFF.

The V call is TRBV6-6, the J call TRBJ2-2; 7 positions match TRBD1. V was pared by 2 bases and J by 3 bases, with 3 bases of the junction left unmatched. Germline V gene lookup returns CDR1 MNHNY and CDR2 SVGAGI (reference sequence). CDR3 length equals 15 residues. The CDR3 region is CASSYGQGDTGELFF. CDR3 DNA: TGTGCCAGCAGTTACGGCCAGGGGGACACCGGGGAGCTGTTTTTT.

The V gene is TRBV25-1, the J gene TRBJ2-5, with D perhaps given as TRBD1 or TRBD2 (7 bases each). Trimming pared 6 bases from V and 5 bases from J, leaving 16 bases between. The CDR3 has 14 residues. Germline CDR1 and CDR2: MGHDK and SYGVNS. The CDR3 DNA is TGTGCCAGCAGGTCTCAGGGGGGGGCTGAGACCCAGTACTTC. Translation: CASRSQGGAETQYF.

J is TRBJ2-2 and V is TRBV5-6; either TRBD1 or TRBD2 may fit D (5 bases each). V lost 2 bases and J 1 base, leaving 12 bases between the germline ends. There are 16 residues in the CDR3. Per the germline V gene, CDR1 is SGHDT and CDR2 is YYEEEE. The CDR3 region is CASSFWGRVNTGELFF. The CDR3 region has the DNA TGTGCCAGCAGCTTTTGGGGGAGAGTGAACACCGGGGAGCTGTTTTTT.